These 32 T cell receptor beta chains were all obtained from the same sample, sequenced in a study of OX40 agonist ivuxolimab in advanced cancers. Method: immunoSEQ multiplex PCR; TCRdb's copy keeps in-frame clones and lacks some. The data contain around 45,000 clones, 75% to 90% of them seen just once; the ten biggest clones take up 30% to 35%. Sequencing was performed on CD4+ or CD8+ T cells sorted from blood, taken in a trial of the OX40 agonist ivuxolimab. These receptors all stem from an adult with an advanced solid tumor such as melanoma, head and neck, liver or kidney cancer.

CDR3 region: CASSLALGGWETQYF. The CDR3 region has the DNA TGCGCCAGCAGCTTGGCCCTTGGGGGATGGGAGACCCAGTACTTC. V and J are TRBV5-1 and TRBJ2-5; D is perhaps TRBD1 or TRBD2 (5 bases each). V was clipped by 0 bases and J by 5 bases, with 14 bases between them. The CDR3 contains 15 residues. Germline V gene lookup returns CDR1 SGHRS and CDR2 YFSETQ. The entire variable domain, with the rest obtained from reference TRBV5-1 and TRBJ2-5, is as follows: KAGVTQTPRYLIKTRGQQVTLSCSPISGHRSVSWYQQTPGQGLQFLFEYFSETQRNKGNFPGRFSGRQFSNSRSEMNVSTLELGDSALYLCASSLALGGWETQYFGPGTRLLVL.

V usage is TRBV2 and J usage is TRBJ1-5, with D tentatively TRBD1 (5 bases). The CDR3 length is 14 residues. Germline-derived CDR1 and CDR2 are SNHLY and FYNNEI. The V end was cut by 6 bases, the J end by 3 bases, with 12 bases between. In DNA, the CDR3 is TGTGCCAGCAGATTGCAGGGCGCCAATCAGCCCCAGCATTTT. Translating gives CASRLQGANQPQHF.

The chain links TRBV7-2 to TRBJ2-3; possible D gene TRBD2, 5 bases. The CDR3 has 16 residues. Germline assignment: CDR1 SGHTA and CDR2 FQGNSA. V lost 5 bases to trimming and J lost 1 base, with 16 bases between them. CDR3 protein: CASSTRASSGTDTQYF. CDR3 nucleotide sequence: TGTGCCAGCAGCACGAGGGCCTCGTCGGGCACAGATACGCAGTATTTT. Based on the CDR3 plus reference TRBV7-2 and TRBJ2-3, the full variable domain is GAGVSQSPSNKVTEKGKDVELRCDPISGHTALYWYRQSLGQGLEFLIYFQGNSAPDKSGLPSDRFSAERTGGSVSTLTIQRTQQEDSAVYLCASSTRASSGTDTQYFGPGTRLTVL.

The V gene is TRBV10-3, the J gene TRBJ1-1, with D possibly TRBD1 on 5 matching bases. CDR3 length: 13 residues. Deletions cut 6 bases from V and 3 bases from J, with 11 bases between. Germline loops: CDR1 ENHRY, CDR2 SYGVKD. Here the CDR3 reads CAIRQGLDTEAFF. CDR3 nucleotide sequence: TGTGCCATCAGGCAGGGTTTGGACACTGAAGCTTTCTTT.

This chain joins TRBV5-1 and TRBJ1-5; 10 bases align to TRBD1. The germline CDR1 and CDR2 sequences are SGHRS and YFSETQ. V trimming: 3 bases; J trimming: 6 bases; junction bases outside the gene matches: 3. The CDR3 sequence is 14 residues long. CDR3 in DNA: TGCGCCAGCAGCTCGACAGGGGGCAGTCAGCCCCAGCATTTT. Its protein product is CASSSTGGSQPQHF.

The genes are TRBV6-5 and TRBJ2-2; D ambiguous. Germline V gives CDR1 MNHEY, CDR2 SVGAGI. The CDR3 is made up of 15 amino acids. Trimming stripped 7 bases from V and 0 bases from J, with 12 bases between. The CDR3 spells CASTRDNSNTGELFF. The CDR3 DNA is TGTGCCAGCACCCGAGACAACTCGAACACCGGGGAGCTGTTTTTT.

V usage is TRBV6-6 and J usage is TRBJ2-7; tentatively, D is TRBD1 (5 bases). The germline V gene has CDR1 MNHNY and CDR2 SVGAGI (reference sequence). The ends were cut back, 0 bases at V and 4 bases at J, with 10 bases in the middle. There are 14 residues in the CDR3. CDR3: CASSYSAGSYEQYF. The CDR3, as DNA: TGTGCCAGCAGTTACTCGGCAGGGTCTTACGAGCAGTACTTC.

This rearrangement joins TRBV11-3 to TRBJ2-2, with D unresolved. The germline gives CDR1 SGHNT, CDR2 YENEEA. V gave up 0 bases and J gave up 5 bases, with 1 base separating them. The CDR3 has 12 amino acids. CDR3 region: CASSLETGELFF. Here the CDR3 DNA reads TGTGCCAGCAGCTTAGAAACCGGGGAGCTGTTTTTT.

The genes are TRBV11-2 and TRBJ1-2; D is undetermined. Between the trimmed V and J ends, which lost 5 bases and 6 bases, there was a span of 13 bases. The CDR3 is 13 residues long. CDR1 is SGHAT, CDR2 FQNNGV, per germline. CDR3 in amino acids: CASSPGQTNGYTF. Written as DNA, the CDR3 is TGTGCCAGCAGCCCCGGCCAGACCAATGGCTACACCTTC.

The chain couples TRBV6-4 to TRBJ1-3; the D gene is possibly TRBD1 (6 bases). Germline V lookup: CDR1 MRHNA, CDR2 SNTAGT. V dropped 6 bases and J dropped 8 bases, with 17 bases sitting between them. The CDR3 has 14 residues. The CDR3 nucleotides read TGTGCCAGCAGCTTAGGTCAGGGGCAGGACACCATATATTTT. It codes for CASSLGQGQDTIYF.

The table lists this clone with a count of one. The genes are TRBV18 and TRBJ1-1, with 9 bases identical to TRBD1. Germline CDR1 KGHSH, CDR2 LQKENI. Germline trimming cut 7 bases from V and 3 bases from J; bases unmatched to any gene: 3. CDR3 size: 13 residues. The CDR3 loop is CASLGTGYTEAFF. Written as DNA, the CDR3 is TGTGCCAGCTTGGGGACAGGGTACACTGAAGCTTTCTTT.

The chain uses TRBV6-1 and TRBJ2-2; D is perhaps TRBD1 (5 bases). Germline V gene data show CDR1 as MNHNS and CDR2 as SASEGT. The CDR3 length is 13 residues. V dropped 1 base and J dropped 6 bases, with 6 bases sitting between them. CDR3 region: CASSEVGAGELFF. The DNA of the CDR3 is TGTGCCAGCAGTGAAGTAGGGGCCGGGGAGCTGTTTTTT.

The rearrangement uses TRBV27 and TRBJ1-4, with TRBD1 matching over 8 bases. Per the germline V gene, CDR1 is MNHEY and CDR2 is SMNVEV (reference sequence). CDR3 length equals 13 residues. The V segment lost 5 bases and the J segment 8 bases; nucleotides outside the gene matches: 4. DNA for the CDR3: TGTGCCAGCAGTAGCAACAGGGGGGAAAAACTGTTTTTT. This codes for CASSSNRGEKLFF.

The chain recombines TRBV10-3 with TRBJ2-3, with a possible D match to TRBD2 (6 bases). Trimming left V 3 bases short and J 6 bases short, with 19 bases between. This CDR3 spans 16 amino acids. CDR1 is ENHRY and CDR2 is SYGVKD in the germline V gene. This CDR3 reads CAISDVTTSLQDTQYF. The CDR3 DNA reads TGTGCCATCAGTGACGTCACAACTAGCCTGCAGGATACGCAGTATTTT.

V gene TRBV2 combines with J gene TRBJ1-1, with D maybe TRBD1 (5 bases). Germline lookup yields CDR1 SNHLY and CDR2 FYNNEI. Trimming stripped 3 bases from V and 10 bases from J, with 15 bases between. The CDR3 length is 13 residues. CDR3 in amino acids: CASSEETAVRAFF. CDR3 sequence (DNA): TGTGCCAGCAGTGAGGAGACAGCCGTACGAGCTTTCTTT.

This rearrangement joins TRBV18 to TRBJ2-7; 10 nucleotides align to TRBD1. This CDR3 has 14 residues. V lost 3 bases, J lost 2 bases, and 1 base stayed unmatched. Germline V gives CDR1 KGHSH, CDR2 LQKENI. The CDR3 nucleotides read TGTGCCAGCTCACCCGGACAGGGGGCCTACGAGCAGTACTTC. Translated: CASSPGQGAYEQYF.

The rearrangement links TRBV2 to TRBJ1-4; possibly TRBD1 for D (5 bases). V lost 3 bases, J lost 7 bases, and 12 bases lay in between. Germline-derived CDR1 and CDR2 are SNHLY and FYNNEI. The CDR3 length is 14 residues. CDR3 sequence (DNA): TGTGCCAGCAGTGACCCGGGACCGACTGAAAAACTGTTTTTT. This gives the protein CASSDPGPTEKLFF.

There are a few counts of this clone. This same CDR3 is encoded by further DNA sequences in the sample. V is TRBV9 and J is TRBJ2-2; D unclear. Germline V CDR1 and CDR2: SGDLS, YYNGEE. The CDR3 spans 13 residues. The V end was cut by 0 bases, the J end by 7 bases, with 7 bases between. Here the CDR3 DNA reads TGTGCCAGCAGCGTAGACTTGAGCGGGGAGCTGTTTTTT. Residues: CASSVDLSGELFF.

This rearrangement joins TRBV5-1 to TRBJ1-1; TRBD1 might be the D (5 bases). V was clipped by 0 bases and J by 1 base, with 10 bases between them. In germline, CDR1 is SGHRS, CDR2 YFSETQ. There are 15 residues in the CDR3. The CDR3 spells CASSLAGMENTEAFF. Here the CDR3 DNA reads TGCGCCAGCAGCTTGGCAGGGATGGAGAACACTGAAGCTTTCTTT.

V usage is TRBV9 and J usage is TRBJ2-6; TRBD2 might be the D (5 bases). Germline CDR1 reads SGDLS; CDR2 reads YYNGEE. The CDR3 is 15 residues long. Trimming shortened V by 1 base and J by 1 base, and 6 bases separated the two germline ends. CDR3 protein: CASSVRGSGANVLTF. CDR3 DNA sequence: TGTGCCAGCAGCGTACGGGGATCTGGGGCCAACGTCCTGACTTTC.

The chain joins TRBV9 to TRBJ2-3; the match to TRBD1 covers 10 bases. With V trimmed by 4 bases and J by 11 bases, 10 bases remained unmatched. The V gene's germline CDR1 is SGDLS and CDR2 YYNGEE. This CDR3 has 14 amino acids. CDR3 region: CASSPGTGALGQYF. Here the CDR3 DNA reads TGTGCCAGCAGCCCCGGGACAGGGGCTCTGGGGCAGTATTTT.

V gene TRBV7-2 combines with J gene TRBJ1-4; no clear D. The V end lost 0 bases, the J end lost 7 bases, and 9 bases lay between the germline ends. The CDR3 sequence is 14 residues long. Germline CDR1 and CDR2: SGHTA and FQGNSA. The DNA for the CDR3 is TGTGCCAGCAGCTTAGCAGGCTGGGGTGAAAAACTGTTTTTT. Translated, it gives CASSLAGWGEKLFF.

This chain uses TRBV11-3 with TRBJ2-5; 10 nucleotides match TRBD2. This CDR3 is 15 amino acids long. Germline values: CDR1 SGHNT, CDR2 YENEEA. Trimming took 6 bases from V and 2 from J; bases not matched to a gene: 6. The CDR3 sequence: CASSLGLAFQETQYF. The CDR3 coding sequence is TGTGCCAGCAGTTTGGGACTAGCGTTTCAAGAGACCCAGTACTTC.

The genes are TRBV18 and TRBJ2-5, with 7 bases aligning to TRBD2. The germline V gene has CDR1 KGHSH and CDR2 LQKENI. The CDR3 extends over 13 amino acids. J was trimmed by 3 bases and V by 3 bases; bases with no gene match: 1. CDR3 loop: CASSPGGEETQYF. CDR3 DNA sequence: TGTGCCAGCTCACCGGGGGGGGAAGAGACCCAGTACTTC. The full variable domain, its missing parts supplied by reference TRBV18 and TRBJ2-5, is NAGVMQNPRHLVRRRGQEARLRCSPMKGHSHVYWYRQLPEEGLKFMVYLQKENIIDESGMPKERFSAEFPKEGPSILRIQQVVRGDSAAYFCASSPGGEETQYFGPGTRLLVL.

The rearrangement uses TRBV10-1 and TRBJ2-6; 10 bases line up with TRBD1. J gave up 0 bases and V 5 bases, and 4 bases lay outside the gene matches. CDR1 WNHNN and CDR2 SYGVQD come from the germline V gene (reference sequence). This CDR3 comprises 17 residues. CDR3 DNA sequence: TGCGCCAGCAGTCCGGGACAGGGGAGCTCTGGGGCCAACGTCCTGACTTTC. The encoded protein is CASSPGQGSSGANVLTF.

The chain has TRBV6-1 and TRBJ2-3; 9 nucleotides line up with TRBD1. J lost 6 bases, V lost 0 bases, and 7 bases had no gene match. Germline lookup yields CDR1 MNHNS and CDR2 SASEGT. The CDR3 totals 16 residues. CDR3 residues: CASSEAYGTGFDTQYF. CDR3 nucleotides: TGTGCCAGCAGTGAAGCTTATGGGACAGGGTTTGATACGCAGTATTTT.

This chain connects TRBV12-5 to TRBJ2-7, with 12 bases lining up with TRBD2. The J segment lost 4 bases and the V segment lost 5 bases, leaving 6 bases of the junction unmatched. This CDR3 spans 15 amino acids. Per the germline V gene, CDR1 is LGHNT and CDR2 is FRNRAP. The CDR3 sequence is CASGQRTSGKYEQYF. The CDR3 DNA reads as TGTGCTAGTGGTCAACGGACTAGCGGGAAGTACGAGCAGTACTTC.

The chain links TRBV4-2 to TRBJ2-3, with D possibly being TRBD2 (6 bases). CDR3 size: 15 residues. Germline V lookup: CDR1 LGHNA, CDR2 YNFKEQ. V lost 0 bases and J lost 2, with 9 bases in between. The CDR3 DNA sequence: TGTGCCAGCAGCCAAGACGGGGGTCCCACAGATACGCAGTATTTT. Protein sequence: CASSQDGGPTDTQYF.

The rearrangement joins TRBV5-1 to TRBJ2-7; 11 positions agree with TRBD1. The germline V gene has CDR1 SGHRS and CDR2 YFSETQ. CDR3 length equals 14 residues. Trimming cost V 4 bases and J 5 bases; bases outside gene matches: 5. The DNA for the CDR3 is TGCGCCAGCAGCCTGCGGACAGGGGGCGACGAGCAGTACTTC. As protein: CASSLRTGGDEQYF. Using reference TRBV5-1 and TRBJ2-7 for the parts outside the CDR3, the full variable domain is KAGVTQTPRYLIKTRGQQVTLSCSPISGHRSVSWYQQTPGQGLQFLFEYFSETQRNKGNFPGRFSGRQFSNSRSEMNVSTLELGDSALYLCASSLRTGGDEQYFGPGTRLTVT.

The chain combines TRBV10-3 with TRBJ1-1, with 7 bases fitting TRBD1. The trim removed 6 bases at V and 1 base at J, leaving 5 bases unmatched. The CDR3 covers 14 residues. Germline assignment: CDR1 ENHRY and CDR2 SYGVKD. The CDR3 reads CAIRNRGGNTEAFF. CDR3 in DNA: TGTGCCATCAGAAACAGGGGTGGGAACACTGAAGCTTTCTTT.

The chain recombines TRBV6-1 with TRBJ2-7; 10 positions match TRBD2. J lost 7 bases, V lost 7 bases, and 10 bases had no gene match. The V gene's germline CDR1 is MNHNS and CDR2 SASEGT. The CDR3 contains 14 residues. The CDR3 here is CASTTAGGRGEQYF. CDR3 sequence (DNA): TGTGCCAGCACCACAGCGGGGGGGCGAGGAGAGCAGTACTTC.

The chain recombines TRBV4-1 with TRBJ1-5; 11 bases are shared with TRBD1. V lost 5 bases and J lost 7; bases outside the gene matches: 10. The CDR3 sequence is 16 residues long. Germline V gives CDR1 MGHRA, CDR2 YSYEKL. The chain's CDR3 is CASSTRTGGLNQPQHF. The CDR3 bases are TGCGCCAGCAGCACTCGGACAGGGGGCCTCAACCAGCCCCAGCATTTT.